This T cell receptor beta chain was recorded in a study of T cells in narcolepsy. Whole-study context: Healthy controls were enrolled alongside patients with narcolepsy type 1 or type 2.

The repertoire was sequenced with immunoSEQ multiplex PCR; TCRdb's copy has only in-frame clones and lacks some. The table includes over 25,000 clones, 79% detected once. Notes on this clone: Its antigen is unidentified.

Regarding the study as a whole: Autoreactive clone sequences were missing from some blood memory CD4+ repertoires. Healthy controls reportedly lacked the autoreactive clonotypes serially found in patients' blood. Same-patient CSF and blood CD4+ T cell clonotypes included HCRT-specific and TRIB2-specific autoreactive ones.

This clonotype was sampled from a human donor in good health. Specimen: memory (CD45RA-) CD4+ T cells from blood.

CDR3 coding DNA: TGTGCCACCACCCCCGCCGGGGGACTCACAGATACGCAGTATTTT. It encodes CATTPAGGLTDTQYF. V is TRBV15 and J is TRBJ2-3, with D perhaps matching TRBD2 (6 bases). This CDR3 region has 15 residues. Germline V gene sequence: CDR1 LNHNV, CDR2 YYDKDF (reference sequence). The V end lost 7 bases, the J end lost 2 bases, and 16 bases lay between the germline ends.